Presented here are 22 T cell receptor beta chains from one specimen sequenced in a study of beta chain features in type 1 diabetes. TCRB transcripts that were expressed got sequenced, as all of the isolated RNA had been reverse transcribed. Sequencing was performed with immunoSEQ multiplex PCR; in TCRdb, only in-frame clones are kept and a portion is missing. The sample contains 900,000 or so clones, around a sixth of which appear only once. Input material: naive CD4+ T cells from blood. These receptors were collected from a woman aged 18-29 years in good health.

This rearrangement joins TRBV29-1 to TRBJ2-7, with 12 bases aligning to TRBD2. V was clipped by 4 bases and J by 5 bases; unmatched bases: 6. Germline loops: CDR1 SQVTM, CDR2 ANQGSEA. The CDR3 runs to 14 residues. In DNA, the CDR3 is TGCAGCGTTGGGAATCGACTAGCGGGAGACGAGCAGTACTTC. Residues: CSVGNRLAGDEQYF.

Only a few counts were recorded for this clone. The chain employs TRBV18 and TRBJ1-4, with a tentative D call TRBD1 (5 bases). V was trimmed by 8 bases and J by 7 bases, leaving 20 bases between them. Germline CDR1 KGHSH, CDR2 LQKENI. This CDR3 contains 15 residues. The CDR3 DNA reads TGTGCCAGCCGGATGGACCACGGGGCGGGTGAAAAACTGTTTTTT. Translated, it gives CASRMDHGAGEKLFF.

This clone was counted between two and nine times. This chain uses TRBV20-1 with TRBJ1-2; possibly TRBD1 for D (6 bases). The CDR3 has 11 residues. Germline assignment: CDR1 DFQATT and CDR2 SNEGSKA (reference sequence). CDR3 nucleotide sequence: TGCACCGGGGCCGACAGGACCCACTACACCTTC. Translating it yields CTGADRTHYTF.

The chain carries TRBV11-1 and TRBJ1-5, with D hard to call. V shed 11 bases and J shed 0 bases, with 11 bases lying between them. The CDR3 totals 13 residues. Germline CDR1 is SGHAT and CDR2 is FQDESV (reference sequence). This CDR3 reads CACHFFSNQPQHF. For the CDR3, the DNA is TGTGCCTGCCACTTCTTTAGCAATCAGCCCCAGCATTTT.

This clone was recorded a few times. The chain combines TRBV19 with TRBJ1-2; D unclear. This CDR3 comprises 14 residues. Germline lookup yields CDR1 LNHDA and CDR2 SQIVND (reference sequence). V dropped 3 bases and J dropped 3 bases, with 11 bases sitting between them. The CDR3 loop is CASSIWVGDYGYTF. CDR3 sequence (DNA): TGTGCCAGTAGTATCTGGGTTGGTGACTATGGCTACACCTTC.

This clone was detected a few times. The chain couples TRBV9 to TRBJ2-6; no definite D call. V lost 4 bases, J lost 0 bases, and 8 bases lay in between. This CDR3 has 15 amino acids. Germline CDR1 reads SGDLS; CDR2 reads YYNGEE. In DNA, the CDR3 is TGTGCCAGCAGCCCCCAAGCCTCTGGGGCCAACGTCCTGACTTTC. The encoded protein is CASSPQASGANVLTF.

The gene calls are TRBV7-2 and TRBJ1-1; unclear D gene. Looked up from germline, CDR1 is SGHTA and CDR2 is FQGNSA. Trimming removed 8 bases from V and 3 bases from J, with 16 bases in between. The CDR3 consists of 14 residues. The CDR3 DNA follows: TGTGCCAGCTGGGGTTATCAGAAGGACACTGAAGCTTTCTTT. Translating gives CASWGYQKDTEAFF.

The rearrangement uses TRBV7-2 and TRBJ1-1; a possible D gene is TRBD1 (6 bases). The CDR3 has 15 amino acids. The ends were cut back, 4 bases at V and 0 bases at J, with 12 bases in the middle. Germline V lookup: CDR1 SGHTA, CDR2 FQGNSA. The CDR3 nucleotides read TGTGCCAGCAGCTCTAAAACAGGGCTGAACACTGAAGCTTTCTTT. Translating gives CASSSKTGLNTEAFF.

Only a few counts were recorded for this clone. DNA for the CDR3: TGTGCCAGCAGTGTGGCGGGAGTGGCTGAGGAGACCCAGTACTTC. Translating it yields CASSVAGVAEETQYF. The chain joins TRBV25-1 to TRBJ2-5; 7 bases line up with TRBD2. The V gene end was trimmed by 4 bases and the J gene end by 5 bases; junction bases not matched to a gene: 10. The CDR3 is 15 residues long. Germline V gives CDR1 MGHDK, CDR2 SYGVNS.

DNA of the CDR3: TGTGCCAGCACTACGGGACTAGCGTCCTACGAGCAGTACTTC. This codes for CASTTGLASYEQYF. This rearrangement joins TRBV6-1 to TRBJ2-7, with 10 bases lining up with TRBD2. Trimming took 7 bases from V and 1 from J; bases not matched to a gene: 4. The CDR3 runs to 14 residues. Germline CDR1 reads MNHNS; CDR2 reads SASEGT.

This clone was seen repeatedly, ten times or more. The same CDR3 also results from other DNA sequences found in this sample. The V gene is TRBV13, the J gene TRBJ2-1; D unclear. CDR1 and CDR2 from the germline V gene are PRHDT and FYEKMQ (reference sequence). The CDR3 length is 11 residues. V gave up 2 bases and J gave up 4 bases, with 0 bases separating them. CDR3 protein: CASSLYNEQFF. CDR3 DNA sequence: TGTGCCAGCAGCTTATACAATGAGCAGTTCTTC.

This clone was detected a few times. The genes are TRBV25-1 and TRBJ1-1; D is ambiguous. The CDR3 has 14 amino acids. The germline gives CDR1 MGHDK, CDR2 SYGVNS. The V gene lost 1 base and the J gene lost 1 base, with 7 bases spanning the gap. CDR3 in amino acids: CASSEWQPNTEAFF. In nucleotides, the CDR3 is TGTGCCAGCAGTGAATGGCAGCCGAACACTGAAGCTTTCTTT.

CDR3 in DNA: TGTGCCAGCAGCCCCCCGGGGATCAGAAGCACCATATATTTT. Translation: CASSPPGIRSTIYF. This chain uses TRBV7-2 with TRBJ1-3; D gene uncertain. V lost 5 bases, J lost 9 bases, and 17 bases lay in between. CDR1 and CDR2 from the germline V gene are SGHTA and FQGNSA. CDR3 size: 14 residues.

The chain employs TRBV5-1 and TRBJ1-3; the D is unclear. Germline V gene lookup returns CDR1 SGHRS and CDR2 YFSETQ. The germline V and J ends were trimmed by 1 base and 7 bases, with 15 bases remaining between them. The CDR3 has 15 residues. DNA of the CDR3: TGCGCCAGCAGCTTGACCGAGGGTTCCAGTAACACCATATATTTT. This sequence encodes CASSLTEGSSNTIYF. The whole variable domain, filled in from reference TRBV5-1 and TRBJ1-3, reads KAGVTQTPRYLIKTRGQQVTLSCSPISGHRSVSWYQQTPGQGLQFLFEYFSETQRNKGNFPGRFSGRQFSNSRSEMNVSTLELGDSALYLCASSLTEGSSNTIYFGEGSWLTVV.

In its sample, this clone was seen a few times. This specimen includes other DNA sequences encoding the same CDR3. In nucleotides, the CDR3 is TGTGCCAGCAGTTTCGGGGGGTATGGCTACACCTTC. Translated: CASSFGGYGYTF. V is TRBV28 and J is TRBJ1-2; D possibly corresponds to TRBD1 (5 bases). Germline V gene sequence: CDR1 MDHEN, CDR2 SYDVKM. The CDR3 runs 12 residues. V lost 3 bases, J lost 5 bases, and 7 bases lay in between.

The chain combines TRBV20-1 with TRBJ2-1, with D unclear. CDR3 length: 11 amino acids. Germline V gives CDR1 DFQATT, CDR2 SNEGSKA (reference sequence). Trimming took 6 bases from V and 1 from J, leaving 4 bases between them. CDR3 in amino acids: CSAPSYNEQFF. CDR3 nucleotide sequence: TGCAGTGCCCCGTCCTACAATGAGCAGTTCTTC.

This rearrangement joins TRBV16 to TRBJ2-3; a possible D gene is TRBD1 (5 bases). Germline CDR1 is KGHSY and CDR2 is FQNENV. Trimming cost V 1 base and J 3 bases, with 11 bases left between them. The CDR3 length is 15 residues. As DNA, the CDR3 is TGTGCCAGCAGCCAATACAAGGGGCCAACAGATACGCAGTATTTT. Its translation is CASSQYKGPTDTQYF.

The CDR3 DNA reads as TGTGCCACACCGGGAGGGTCGAACACCGGGGAGCTGTTTTTT. It yields the protein CATPGGSNTGELFF. This chain joins TRBV7-9 and TRBJ2-2; TRBD2 matches 8 bases. CDR3 length: 14 residues. Trimming at V came to 10 bases and at J to 0 bases, leaving 4 bases not matched to a gene. Germline V gives CDR1 SEHNR, CDR2 FQNEAQ (reference sequence).

This clone has just a few counts. The chain recombines TRBV5-6 with TRBJ2-3; 7 bases align to TRBD1. CDR1 and CDR2 (germline): SGHDT, YYEEEE. With V trimmed by 2 bases and J by 3 bases, 9 bases remained unmatched. The CDR3 covers 16 residues. CDR3: CASSFYRDSRTDTQYF. The CDR3 region has the DNA TGTGCCAGCAGCTTCTACCGGGACAGTAGGACAGATACGCAGTATTTT. Variable domain in full (rest from reference TRBV5-6 and TRBJ2-3): DAGVTQSPTHLIKTRGQQVTLRCSPKSGHDTVSWYQQALGQGPQFIFQYYEEEERQRGNFPDRFSGHQFPNYSSELNVNALLLGDSALYLCASSFYRDSRTDTQYFGPGTRLTVL.

V and J are TRBV28 and TRBJ2-1; D gene unclear. V lost 5 bases and J lost 1, with 12 bases in between. Germline CDR1 MDHEN, CDR2 SYDVKM. The CDR3 is 15 residues long. Here the CDR3 DNA reads TGTGCCAGCAGTCGAGAGTTACCTTCCTACAATGAGCAGTTCTTC. This gives the protein CASSRELPSYNEQFF.

With respect to this clone: Additional DNA sequences in this sample encode the identical CDR3. The chain carries TRBV7-9 and TRBJ2-5; unclear D gene. CDR1 SEHNR and CDR2 FQNEAQ come from the germline V gene (reference sequence). This CDR3 has 11 amino acids. Between the trimmed V and J ends, which lost 3 bases and 5 bases, there was a span of 4 bases. Here the CDR3 DNA reads TGTGCCAGCAGCTTGTACGAGACCCAGTACTTC. Its translation: CASSLYETQYF.

The chain is built from TRBV6-5 and TRBJ2-4; D gene unclear. Trimming shortened V by 0 bases and J by 7 bases, and 7 bases separated the two germline ends. This CDR3 has 13 amino acids. Germline V CDR1 and CDR2: MNHEY, SVGAGI. The CDR3 bases are TGTGCCAGCAGTTACTCGCTCCAGAACATTCAGTACTTC. This sequence encodes CASSYSLQNIQYF.